This TCR beta chain was observed in a study of molecular identifiers for immune sequencing clone quantification. Study-level background: Within a replicate experiment, RNA obtained from either about 20,000 or 100,000 naive CD8 cells was divided into five aliquots, and four of those aliquots were then sequenced.

MiXCR was run by TCRdb on the PCR reads, yielding one entry per CDR3 protein. This sample has about 510,000 distinct CDR3 sequences, with around 21% found just once. This clonotype was observed many times. CDR1 MGHDK and CDR2 SYGVNS come from the germline V gene. V shed 5 bases, J shed 2 bases, and the junction held 6 bases outside the gene matches. This CDR3 region has 14 residues. Sequences were obtained from naive CD8+ T cells from blood, with Jurkat cell RNA spiked in. The subset is: FACS-sorted CD8+CD4-CCR7+CD45RA+ naive T cells. The rearrangement joins TRBV25-1 to TRBJ2-7, with 7 bases that match TRBD1. The sequence came from a human donor in good health. Some libraries in this study had Jurkat cell RNA spiked in. CDR3 coding DNA: TGTGCCAGCAGTTCCCTTGGACAGGCCTACGAGCAGTACTTC. It yields the protein CASSSLGQAYEQYF.